These 31 T cell receptor beta chains were all obtained from the same sample, sequenced in a study of shared clonotypes between healthy human individuals. This table comes from immunoSEQ multiplex PCR, and its TCRdb copy is limited to in-frame clones, with some not included. The data show about 1 million clones, with around 74% seen just once and about 1.5% held by the top ten. The sequenced sample consisted of memory CD4+ T cells sorted from blood. Subset noted: CD45RA-negative fraction. Receptors originate from a man between 18 and 29 years old in good health.

This clone was detected a few times. This chain connects TRBV2 to TRBJ1-3; 10 nucleotides match TRBD1. The CDR3 sequence is 12 residues long. The junction had 1 base not matched to a gene; V was cut back by 6 bases and J by 8 bases. Germline V gives CDR1 SNHLY, CDR2 FYNNEI. CDR3 loop: CASRDRGDTIYF. The CDR3 DNA reads TGTGCCAGCAGGGACAGGGGGGACACCATATATTTT.

The chain is built from TRBV19 and TRBJ2-7; 7 positions agree with TRBD1. Germline V gene lookup returns CDR1 LNHDA and CDR2 SQIVND (reference sequence). V was pared by 4 bases and J by 6 bases, with 12 bases of the junction left unmatched. The CDR3 sequence is 15 residues long. The CDR3 is CASSRGRDSTVEQYF. CDR3 coding DNA: TGTGCCAGTAGTAGGGGCCGGGACAGTACGGTCGAGCAGTACTTC.

The chain combines TRBV30 with TRBJ2-7, with D maybe TRBD1 (6 bases). V lost 7 bases and J 0 bases, leaving 10 bases between the germline ends. The length of the CDR3 is 12 residues. Germline V lookup: CDR1 GTSNPN, CDR2 SVGIG (reference sequence). CDR3 nucleotide sequence: TGTGCCTTAGACAGGTCCTCCTACGAGCAGTACTTC. Its translation is CALDRSSYEQYF.

This sequence joins TRBV28 and TRBJ1-4, with 7 bases lining up with TRBD1. The CDR3 contains 18 residues. Trimming cost V 5 bases and J 2 bases; bases outside gene matches: 14. Germline V gene lookup returns CDR1 MDHEN and CDR2 SYDVKM. The CDR3 sequence: CASSLTGVGIRTNEKLFF. The CDR3 region has the DNA TGTGCCAGCAGTCTTACAGGGGTAGGGATTAGGACTAATGAAAAACTGTTTTTT.

The chain joins TRBV5-4 to TRBJ2-3, with 7 positions matching TRBD2. The ends lost 0 bases at V and 4 bases at J; junction bases unmatched: 8. Per germline, CDR1 SGHNT and CDR2 YYREEE (reference sequence). The CDR3 has 16 amino acids. DNA of the CDR3: TGTGCCAGCAGCTTGGATATCGGGGGGATCGCAGATACGCAGTATTTT. Protein: CASSLDIGGIADTQYF.

The J gene is TRBJ1-1, the V gene TRBV19, with 7 positions matching TRBD1. Germline V CDR1 and CDR2: LNHDA, SQIVND (reference sequence). J was trimmed by 1 base and V by 5 bases; bases with no gene match: 7. The CDR3 sequence is 15 residues long. In DNA form, the CDR3 reads TGTGCCAGTAGTTCGACAGGGAAGGCGAACACTGAAGCTTTCTTT. Its translation: CASSSTGKANTEAFF.

In regard to this clone: The final CDR3 position lacks the conserved phenylalanine or tryptophan, pointing to a likely read error. V usage is TRBV6-6 and J usage is TRBJ1-2; D remains ambiguous. CDR1 and CDR2 from the germline V gene are MNHNY and SVGAGI (reference sequence). The CDR3 spans 12 residues. The V gene lost 5 bases and the J gene lost 4 bases, with 8 bases spanning the gap. CDR3 in DNA: TGTGCCAGCAGTCCGGAGCCCTATGGCTACACCCTC. Protein sequence: CASSPEPYGYTL.

The CDR3 DNA sequence: TGCAGTGCTAGCGTCGGACAGCCCCAGCATTTT. Encoded protein: CSASVGQPQHF. The V gene is TRBV20-1, the J gene TRBJ1-5; D is unclear. Trimming removed 3 bases at V and 7 bases at J, with 7 bases between. Germline V CDR1 and CDR2: DFQATT, SNEGSKA (reference sequence). This CDR3 contains 11 residues.

This chain links TRBV6-4 with TRBJ1-2, with D uncertain. CDR1 is MRHNA and CDR2 is SNTAGT in the germline V gene. This CDR3 region has 13 residues. V lost 3 bases to trimming and J lost 5 bases, with 10 bases between them. In nucleotides, the CDR3 is TGTGCCAGCAGTGAAGGCCCCAAATATGGCTACACCTTC. Translating it yields CASSEGPKYGYTF.

The rearrangement uses TRBV6-1 and TRBJ2-3; 7 bases fit TRBD1. Trimming took 2 bases from V and 2 from J; bases not matched to a gene: 10. Germline V gives CDR1 MNHNS, CDR2 SASEGT. The CDR3 loop spans 17 amino acids. For the CDR3, the DNA is TGTGCCAGCAGTGAAACGGGGACAGCTTCCTTCACAGATACGCAGTATTTT. It yields the protein CASSETGTASFTDTQYF.

The rearrangement links TRBV7-2 to TRBJ1-4, with D possibly matching TRBD1 (5 bases). Germline V gene data show CDR1 as SGHTA and CDR2 as FQGNSA. Between the trimmed V and J ends, which lost 3 bases and 6 bases, there was a span of 11 bases. CDR3 size: 14 residues. The CDR3 sequence is CASSFQGRDEKLFF. In nucleotides, the CDR3 is TGTGCCAGCAGCTTCCAGGGACGGGATGAAAAACTGTTTTTT.

The V gene is TRBV19, the J gene TRBJ2-7; perhaps TRBD2 as D (5 bases). The germline V gene encodes CDR1 LNHDA and CDR2 SQIVND (reference sequence). The length of the CDR3 is 12 residues. Trimming took off 5 bases at V and 6 bases at J, with 11 bases between the two ends. As DNA, the CDR3 is TGTGCCAGTAGTCTACCTCGGGGCGAGCAGTACTTC. This codes for CASSLPRGEQYF.

The chain carries TRBV28 and TRBJ1-2, with 9 bases identical to TRBD1. The germline gives CDR1 MDHEN, CDR2 SYDVKM. V was clipped by 5 bases and J by 7 bases; unmatched bases: 11. The CDR3 spans 15 residues. CDR3 region: CASSPSPGQGSGYTF. The CDR3 DNA reads as TGTGCCAGCAGTCCCTCTCCGGGACAGGGTTCTGGCTACACCTTC.

In this sample, this clone turned up a few times. The chain links TRBV5-1 to TRBJ2-1, with TRBD2 matching over 8 bases. The CDR3 is made up of 16 amino acids. J lost 0 bases, V lost 0 bases, and 2 bases had no gene match. The germline CDR1 and CDR2 sequences are SGHRS and YFSETQ. The CDR3 nucleotides are TGCGCCAGCAGCTTGGCCGGGACTAGCTCCTACAATGAGCAGTTCTTC. This translates into CASSLAGTSSYNEQFF.

This rearrangement joins TRBV18 to TRBJ2-5; possibly TRBD1 for D (5 bases). Germline-derived CDR1 and CDR2 are KGHSH and LQKENI. The CDR3 is 14 amino acids. The ends were cut back, 2 bases at V and 3 bases at J, with 10 bases in the middle. The CDR3 bases are TGTGCCAGCTCACCAAGCAGGGTTGAAGAGACCCAGTACTTC. It is translated as CASSPSRVEETQYF. Full variable domain (remainder filled in from reference TRBV18 and TRBJ2-5): NAGVMQNPRHLVRRRGQEARLRCSPMKGHSHVYWYRQLPEEGLKFMVYLQKENIIDESGMPKERFSAEFPKEGPSILRIQQVVRGDSAAYFCASSPSRVEETQYFGPGTRLLVL.

The V call is TRBV6-1, the J call TRBJ1-4; D is perhaps TRBD1 (6 bases). Germline V gene data show CDR1 as MNHNS and CDR2 as SASEGT. V was shortened by 4 bases and J by 7 bases, with 28 bases between the two germline ends. CDR3 size: 19 residues. For the CDR3, the DNA is TGTGCCAGCAGTGGCAGACAGGCGAGGAATCGTCTTCTGAGTGAAAAACTGTTTTTT. This sequence encodes CASSGRQARNRLLSEKLFF.

V is TRBV7-2 and J is TRBJ2-7; 12 bases align to TRBD2. This CDR3 is 16 amino acids long. V was clipped by 4 bases and J by 1 base; unmatched bases: 5. Germline CDR1 and CDR2: SGHTA and FQGNSA. This chain's CDR3 is CASSSDTSGRSYEQYF. The CDR3 DNA reads TGTGCCAGCAGCTCCGACACTAGCGGGAGGTCCTACGAGCAGTACTTC.

This sequence joins TRBV2 and TRBJ2-7; perhaps TRBD2 as D (5 bases). Trimming cost V 6 bases and J 6 bases, with 21 bases left between them. The CDR3 totals 15 residues. The V gene's germline CDR1 is SNHLY and CDR2 FYNNEI. The CDR3 DNA is TGTGCCAGCAGATTACTAGGTCTGTTCCCCGGCGAGCAGTACTTC. As protein: CASRLLGLFPGEQYF.

The V gene is TRBV29-1, the J gene TRBJ1-1; TRBD1 agrees at 7 bases. V dropped 7 bases and J dropped 1; count of bases not matched to a gene: 9. This CDR3 region has 14 residues. Germline values: CDR1 SQVTM, CDR2 ANQGSEA. The CDR3 is CSAGQQGTNTEAFF. The CDR3 DNA follows: TGCAGCGCTGGACAACAGGGGACGAACACTGAAGCTTTCTTT.

V usage is TRBV9 and J usage is TRBJ2-1; weak D call: TRBD2 (5 bases). V lost 4 bases, J lost 5 bases, and 16 bases lay in between. The CDR3 sequence is 15 residues long. In germline, CDR1 is SGDLS, CDR2 YYNGEE. CDR3 loop: CASSTEGGRNNEQFF. CDR3 nucleotides: TGTGCCAGCAGCACCGAGGGTGGGCGAAACAATGAGCAGTTCTTC.

This sequence joins TRBV6-1 and TRBJ1-2; the D gene is possibly TRBD1 (6 bases). From germline, CDR1 is MNHNS and CDR2 SASEGT. The CDR3 runs 14 residues. V was clipped by 7 bases and J by 1 base, with 13 bases between them. The CDR3: CASMIGGVNYGYTF. CDR3 nucleotide sequence: TGTGCCAGCATGATAGGGGGAGTTAACTATGGCTACACCTTC.

This chain connects TRBV7-2 to TRBJ1-1, with D tentatively TRBD1 (5 bases). The germline V gene has CDR1 SGHTA and CDR2 FQGNSA. Between the trimmed V and J ends, which lost 4 bases and 6 bases, there was a span of 15 bases. The CDR3 runs 14 residues. The CDR3 DNA reads as TGTGCCAGCAGCTCGGTACGGGGACGGTCTGAAGCTTTCTTT. It codes for CASSSVRGRSEAFF.

The chain uses TRBV29-1 and TRBJ2-2; D ambiguous. The CDR3 runs to 13 residues. The V and J ends lost 5 bases and 4 bases respectively, with 11 bases between them. Germline V gene sequence: CDR1 SQVTM, CDR2 ANQGSEA. The CDR3 sequence is CSVLGRSTGELFF. DNA for the CDR3: TGCAGCGTTTTAGGTCGGAGCACCGGGGAGCTGTTTTTT.

The chain carries TRBV29-1 and TRBJ1-5; no reliable D call. Per germline, CDR1 SQVTM and CDR2 ANQGSEA. Trimming stripped 8 bases from V and 0 bases from J, with 20 bases between. This CDR3 contains 16 residues. Here the CDR3 DNA reads TGCAGCATGTCCAAGGACCCTTTCTATAGCAATCAGCCCCAGCATTTT. Translation gives CSMSKDPFYSNQPQHF.

Remarks on this clone: A far larger clone is a single base away, which makes a read error likely. The rearrangement joins TRBV2 to TRBJ2-3; no clear D gene. Per germline, CDR1 SNHLY and CDR2 FYNNEI. The CDR3 loop spans 13 amino acids. This CDR3 reads CASSELEVDTQCF. The CDR3 DNA follows: TGTGCCAGCAGTGAACTAGAGGTAGATACGCAGTGTTTT. Looking up the rest from reference TRBV2 and TRBJ2-3 gives the full variable domain: EPEVTQTPSHQVTQMGQEVILRCVPISNHLYFYWYRQILGQKVEFLVSFYNNEISEKSEIFDDQFSVERPDGSNFTLKIRSTKLEDSAMYFCASSELEVDTQCFGPGTRLTVL.

This chain uses TRBV9 with TRBJ2-3; a possible D gene is TRBD2 (6 bases). Trimming removed 5 bases from V and 2 bases from J, with 12 bases in between. The CDR3 spans 14 residues. The V gene's germline CDR1 is SGDLS and CDR2 YYNGEE. Written as DNA, the CDR3 is TGTGCCAGCAGTGCGGGACCTACCACAGATACGCAGTATTTT. It is translated as CASSAGPTTDTQYF.

V gene TRBV6-1 combines with J gene TRBJ2-5; tentative D call: TRBD1 (6 bases). The germline V gene has CDR1 MNHNS and CDR2 SASEGT. V was trimmed by 7 bases and J by 5 bases, leaving 11 bases between them. The CDR3 sequence is 12 residues long. The DNA of the CDR3 is TGTGCCAGCACCAGGGGTGCCGAGACCCAGTACTTC. Translation: CASTRGAETQYF.

The sample holds a few counts of this clone. The J gene is TRBJ2-5, the V gene TRBV21-1; TRBD1, the D gene given by the table, was not confirmed from the DNA. TRBV21-1 is tagged as a pseudogene. The CDR3 has 12 amino acids. CDR3 protein: CASSGSEETQYF. The CDR3 DNA reads as TGTGCCAGCAGCGGTTCAGAAGAGACCCAGTACTTC.

The sample holds many counts of this clone. This chain connects TRBV10-3 to TRBJ2-7; 9 positions match TRBD2. CDR3 size: 13 residues. V shed 3 bases and J 9 bases; nucleotides not matched to a gene: 6. Germline V gene lookup returns CDR1 ENHRY and CDR2 SYGVKD. CDR3 coding DNA: TGTGCCATCAGTGATCTAGCGGGACTAGTGCAGTACTTC. Protein sequence: CAISDLAGLVQYF.

The chain uses TRBV5-1 and TRBJ2-5; 8 nucleotides agree with TRBD1. Germline V lookup: CDR1 SGHRS, CDR2 YFSETQ. The ends lost 0 bases at V and 4 bases at J; junction bases unmatched: 5. The length of the CDR3 is 15 residues. CDR3 sequence reads: CASSLGSGGSETQYF. CDR3 DNA sequence: TGCGCCAGCAGCTTGGGGTCAGGGGGCTCAGAGACCCAGTACTTC.

The rearrangement links TRBV11-1 to TRBJ1-3, with D unresolved. This CDR3 region has 13 residues. Germline assignment: CDR1 SGHAT and CDR2 FQDESV (reference sequence). V lost 3 bases and J 5 bases, leaving 8 bases between the germline ends. CDR3 sequence: CASSFEDRNTIYF. CDR3 coding DNA: TGTGCCAGCAGCTTCGAAGATAGAAACACCATATATTTT.